Listed here are 16 T cell receptor beta chains from one sample, sequenced in a study of blood T cells in healthy people across ages. Combining a sample-barcoded 5' primer with a J-beta primer mix, a second PCR ran for roughly 7 to 12 cycles. Each CDR3 protein gets one entry after TCRdb re-called the 5' RACE reads with MiXCR. Among around 940,000 distinct CDR3 sequences, roughly 51% were seen once, and the ten largest hold over 20%. Source material: blood. The receptor set was obtained from a woman aged 55-69 years in good health.

V is TRBV11-2 and J is TRBJ2-3; tentative D call: TRBD2 (6 bases). V was trimmed by 5 bases and J by 7 bases, leaving 13 bases between them. The CDR3 runs to 13 residues. Germline V gives CDR1 SGHAT, CDR2 FQNNGV. For the CDR3, the DNA is TGTGCCAGCAGCCGGGACTTCTCATATACGCAGTATTTT. Protein sequence: CASSRDFSYTQYF.

V gene TRBV7-6 combines with J gene TRBJ1-1; D is uncertain. V was shortened by 2 bases and J by 3 bases, with 13 bases between the two germline ends. CDR3 length equals 15 residues. Germline V gene lookup returns CDR1 SGHVS and CDR2 FNYEAQ. The CDR3 loop is CASSLSGIWDTEAFF. The CDR3 DNA reads as TGTGCCAGCAGCTTATCTGGGATCTGGGACACTGAAGCTTTCTTT.

V usage is TRBV20-1 and J usage is TRBJ2-5; the D is unclear. From germline, CDR1 is DFQATT and CDR2 SNEGSKA (reference sequence). The CDR3 runs 12 residues. V lost 3 bases and J lost 5, with 10 bases in between. The CDR3 sequence is CSARSPGETQYF. CDR3 bases: TGCAGTGCTAGGAGCCCGGGCGAGACCCAGTACTTC.

The chain couples TRBV21-1 to TRBJ2-3; TRBD2 is the table's D call and was not checked against the DNA. TRBV21-1 is described as a pseudogene. This CDR3 is 13 amino acids long. CDR3 loop: CANLAGGTDTQYF. The CDR3 region has the DNA TGTGCCAATCTAGCGGGGGGCACAGATACGCAGTATTTT.

This clonotype turned up a few times. This chain connects TRBV12-3 or TRBV12-4 to TRBJ2-1; 8 bases line up with TRBD1. This CDR3 spans 13 amino acids. The trim removed 6 bases at V and 8 bases at J, leaving 6 bases unmatched. CDR3 amino acids: CASSNQGAYEQFF. In nucleotides, the CDR3 is TGTGCCAGCAGCAACCAGGGGGCCTATGAGCAGTTCTTC.

This clonotype turned up a few times. The V and J genes are TRBV10-3 and TRBJ2-7, with D possibly TRBD1 on 6 matching bases. Per the germline V gene, CDR1 is ENHRY and CDR2 is SYGVKD. Trimming left V 7 bases short and J 7 bases short, with 14 bases between. There are 12 residues in the CDR3. The CDR3 is CAIKAGAGEQYF. Written as DNA, the CDR3 is TGTGCCATCAAGGCAGGGGCCGGGGAGCAGTACTTC.

The V and J genes are TRBV2 and TRBJ2-7, with 9 bases lining up with TRBD2. After removal of 6 bases from V and 7 bases from J, the junction contained 16 bases not matched to a gene. CDR1 is SNHLY and CDR2 is FYNNEI in the germline V gene. There are 16 residues in the CDR3. The CDR3 region is CASRDQNRLAGNEQYF. CDR3 nucleotides: TGTGCCAGCAGGGACCAGAACAGGCTAGCGGGAAATGAGCAGTACTTC.

The rearrangement uses TRBV10-3 and TRBJ2-3; the match to TRBD2 covers 8 bases. Germline V gene lookup returns CDR1 ENHRY and CDR2 SYGVKD. There are 15 residues in the CDR3. With V trimmed by 3 bases and J by 2 bases, 4 bases remained unmatched. The CDR3 loop is CAISDLAGHTDTQYF. CDR3 DNA: TGTGCCATCAGTGACCTAGCGGGCCACACAGATACGCAGTATTTT.

The gene calls are TRBV20-1 and TRBJ2-1; D possibly matches TRBD1 or TRBD2 (6 bases each). Trimming pared 6 bases from V and 2 bases from J, leaving 20 bases between. The germline CDR1 and CDR2 sequences are DFQATT and SNEGSKA (reference sequence). CDR3 length: 16 residues. The CDR3 sequence: CSAPGGRRRPYNEQFF. In DNA form, the CDR3 reads TGCAGTGCCCCCGGGGGCAGGCGGAGACCCTACAATGAGCAGTTCTTC.

This clonotype was counted once. The chain has TRBV27 and TRBJ2-6; TRBD2 aligns across 7 bases. Looked up from germline, CDR1 is MNHEY and CDR2 is SMNVEV (reference sequence). V was pared by 3 bases and J by 0 bases, with 11 bases of the junction left unmatched. This CDR3 spans 19 amino acids. The CDR3, as DNA: TGTGCCAGCAGTTTTGTGGGGCGGGAGTTCCCCTCTGGGGCCAACGTCCTGACTTTC. Encoded protein: CASSFVGREFPSGANVLTF. Based on the CDR3 plus reference TRBV27 and TRBJ2-6, the full variable domain is EAQVTQNPRYLITVTGKKLTVTCSQNMNHEYMSWYRQDPGLGLRQIYYSMNVEVTDKGDVPEGYKVSRKEKRNFPLILESPSPNQTSLYFCASSFVGREFPSGANVLTFGAGSRLTVL.

The rearrangement uses TRBV7-2 and TRBJ2-3; TRBD2 is a possible D gene (6 bases). The CDR3 loop spans 17 amino acids. CDR1 is SGHTA and CDR2 is FQGNSA in the germline V gene. Trimming removed 4 bases at V and 3 bases at J, with 20 bases between. The CDR3 DNA is TGTGCCAGCAGCTCCTCTTCCTTGCGGGGCGCGACAGATACGCAGTATTTT. Its translation: CASSSSSLRGATDTQYF.

This chain joins TRBV7-6 and TRBJ2-5; a weak D match, TRBD2 (7 bases). V was trimmed by 0 bases and J by 5 bases, leaving 13 bases between them. Germline CDR1 is SGHVS and CDR2 is FNYEAQ. The CDR3 length is 15 residues. CDR3 loop: CASSLAGGLFETQYF. DNA of the CDR3: TGTGCCAGCAGCTTAGCGGGGGGGCTTTTTGAGACCCAGTACTTC.

There are a few counts of this clonotype. V usage is TRBV7-9 and J usage is TRBJ2-1, with a weak D call TRBD2 (7 bases). Looked up from germline, CDR1 is SEHNR and CDR2 is FQNEAQ (reference sequence). The CDR3 loop spans 16 amino acids. V dropped 4 bases and J dropped 7 bases, with 20 bases sitting between them. CDR3 loop: CASSSWNWGGLNEQFF. The CDR3 coding sequence is TGTGCCAGCAGCTCATGGAACTGGGGGGGGCTAAATGAGCAGTTCTTC. Looking up the rest from reference TRBV7-9 and TRBJ2-1 gives the full variable domain: DTGVSQNPRHKITKRGQNVTFRCDPISEHNRLYWYRQTLGQGPEFLTYFQNEAQLEKSRLLSDRFSAERPKGSFSTLEIQRTEQGDSAMYLCASSSWNWGGLNEQFFGPGTRLTVL.

The chain has TRBV9 and TRBJ2-3; 8 bases are shared with TRBD2. This CDR3 has 18 residues. Germline V lookup: CDR1 SGDLS, CDR2 YYNGEE. V shed 4 bases and J 2 bases; nucleotides not matched to a gene: 15. The CDR3 sequence: CASSPQKVAGGTTDTQYF. In DNA, the CDR3 is TGTGCCAGCAGCCCACAGAAGGTTGCGGGAGGTACCACAGATACGCAGTATTTT.

This clonotype appeared a few times. The rearrangement uses TRBV28 and TRBJ2-7, with 8 positions matching TRBD1. This CDR3 spans 17 amino acids. V dropped 6 bases and J dropped 0; count of bases not matched to a gene: 13. Germline assignment: CDR1 MDHEN and CDR2 SYDVKM. CDR3 coding DNA: TGTGCCAGCAGACCCAGCCAGGGGGCAAAAGGCTCCTACGAGCAGTACTTC. The encoded protein is CASRPSQGAKGSYEQYF. The whole variable domain, filled in from reference TRBV28 and TRBJ2-7, reads DVKVTQSSRYLVKRTGEKVFLECVQDMDHENMFWYRQDPGLGLRLIYFSYDVKMKEKGDIPEGYSVSREKKERFSLILESASTNQTSMYLCASRPSQGAKGSYEQYFGPGTRLTVT.

This sequence joins TRBV29-1 and TRBJ2-5; 7 nucleotides match TRBD1. Germline V CDR1 and CDR2: SQVTM, ANQGSEA. Losses at the gene ends were 5 bases for V and 2 bases for J; bases not matched to a gene: 2. This CDR3 spans 12 amino acids. The CDR3 DNA is TGCAGCGTTACCAGGGGGCAAGAGACCCAGTACTTC. Translating it yields CSVTRGQETQYF.